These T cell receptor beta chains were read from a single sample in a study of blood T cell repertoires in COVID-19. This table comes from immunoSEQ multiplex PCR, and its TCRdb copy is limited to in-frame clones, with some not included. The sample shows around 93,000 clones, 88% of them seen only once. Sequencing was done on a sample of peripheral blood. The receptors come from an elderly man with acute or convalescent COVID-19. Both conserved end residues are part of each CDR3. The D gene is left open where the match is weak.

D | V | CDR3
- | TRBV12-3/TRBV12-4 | CASSFRNSQFF
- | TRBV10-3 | CAISETGLNTEAFF
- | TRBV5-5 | CASSLRSRDNSPLHF
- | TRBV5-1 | CASSFAGADYGYTF
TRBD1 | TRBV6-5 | CASRTGTGVAYEQYF
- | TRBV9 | CASSPRYEQYF
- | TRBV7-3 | CASSPGPGETQYF
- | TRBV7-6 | CASSLDGPVFRETQYF
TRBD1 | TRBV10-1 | CASSLRRGNEQYF
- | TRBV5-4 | CASSLPGKTNNEQFF
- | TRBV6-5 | CASRRGGGSSYEQYF